A single sample is the source of the 27 T cell receptor beta chains below, sequenced in a study of T cell responses to AZD1222 COVID-19 vaccine. The assay was immunoSEQ multiplex PCR, and TCRdb's table has in-frame clones only and misses some. The data show about 110,000 clones, approximately 94% seen once. The sample was peripheral blood, taken 28 days after the second AZD1222 dose. Source of these receptors: an adult who received the AZD1222 COVID-19 vaccine.

This chain joins TRBV29-1 and TRBJ2-7, with 7 bases aligning to TRBD1. J was trimmed by 3 bases and V by 4 bases; bases with no gene match: 6. This CDR3 contains 13 residues. The germline gives CDR1 SQVTM, CDR2 ANQGSEA. This chain's CDR3 is CSVAGTAIYEQYF. The DNA of the CDR3 is TGCAGCGTTGCCGGGACAGCCATCTACGAGCAGTACTTC.

The chain carries TRBV10-1 and TRBJ2-5; 16 bases are shared with TRBD2. Germline V gene lookup returns CDR1 WNHNN and CDR2 SYGVQD (reference sequence). The CDR3 contains 19 residues. Germline trimming cut 4 bases from V and 1 base from J; bases unmatched to any gene: 9. The CDR3 sequence is CASSATGTSGRGSQETQYF. The CDR3 nucleotides are TGCGCCAGCAGTGCAACCGGGACTAGCGGGAGGGGGTCCCAAGAGACCCAGTACTTC.

V usage is TRBV7-2 and J usage is TRBJ1-1, with a weak D call TRBD1 (5 bases). The germline V gene has CDR1 SGHTA and CDR2 FQGNSA. There are 16 residues in the CDR3. V was shortened by 5 bases and J by 4 bases, with 20 bases between the two germline ends. Here the CDR3 DNA reads TGTGCCAGCAGCCCGCAGGGTCTTCGATCGGTCACTGAAGCTTTCTTT. As protein: CASSPQGLRSVTEAFF.

The chain has TRBV3-1 (or the pseudogene TRBV3-2) and TRBJ1-3; no definite D call. CDR1 LGHDT and CDR2 YNNKEL come from the germline V gene (reference sequence). Trimming took 6 bases from V and 4 from J, leaving 13 bases between them. This CDR3 comprises 14 residues. This CDR3 is CASSPQAAGNTIYF. In DNA form, the CDR3 reads TGTGCCAGCAGTCCGCAGGCTGCGGGAAACACCATATATTTT.

The chain recombines TRBV6-5 with TRBJ1-6; D might be TRBD1 (5 bases). V lost 7 bases and J 7 bases, leaving 8 bases between the germline ends. CDR1 and CDR2 from the germline V gene are MNHEY and SVGAGI. The CDR3 is made up of 12 amino acids. This chain's CDR3 is CASTGPNSPLHF. The CDR3 nucleotides read TGTGCCAGCACAGGGCCCAATTCACCCCTCCACTTT.

The CDR3 sequence: CASRQALLYEQYF. CDR3 sequence (DNA): TGTGCCAGCAGACAGGCCCTCCTCTACGAGCAGTACTTC. V usage is TRBV6-5 and J usage is TRBJ2-7; perhaps TRBD1 as D (5 bases). The V end lost 6 bases, the J end lost 3 bases, and 12 bases lay between the germline ends. The length of the CDR3 is 13 residues. Looked up from germline, CDR1 is MNHEY and CDR2 is SVGAGI.

In this sample, this clone turned up once. The chain has TRBV10-1 and TRBJ1-1; no clear D. The CDR3 is 13 residues long. Trimming stripped 0 bases from V and 4 bases from J, with 6 bases between. Per the germline V gene, CDR1 is WNHNN and CDR2 is SYGVQD (reference sequence). CDR3 region: CASSESRGTEAFF. CDR3 coding DNA: TGCGCCAGCAGTGAGTCGCGGGGCACTGAAGCTTTCTTT.

This clone appeared a single time. The chain carries TRBV3-1 (or the pseudogene TRBV3-2) and TRBJ1-1, with 7 bases identical to TRBD1. Trimming removed 5 bases from V and 5 bases from J; junction bases left unmatched: 8. Looked up from germline, CDR1 is LGHDT and CDR2 is YNNKEL (reference sequence). The length of the CDR3 is 14 residues. The CDR3 coding sequence is TGTGCCAGCAGCTTTCACAGGGGTCAAACTGAAGCTTTCTTT. The encoded protein is CASSFHRGQTEAFF.

The chain links TRBV29-1 to TRBJ2-1; either TRBD1 or TRBD2 may fit D (6 bases each). Trimming shortened V by 7 bases and J by 7 bases, and 17 bases separated the two germline ends. Per germline, CDR1 SQVTM and CDR2 ANQGSEA. This CDR3 spans 13 amino acids. The CDR3: CSADGGGMNEQFF. As DNA, the CDR3 is TGCAGCGCCGACGGAGGGGGGATGAATGAGCAGTTCTTC.

The chain has TRBV19 and TRBJ1-1; tentatively, D is TRBD1 (6 bases). With 3 bases removed from V and 1 base from J, the gap between germline ends came to 15 bases. The CDR3 length is 16 residues. In germline, CDR1 is LNHDA, CDR2 SQIVND (reference sequence). CDR3 coding DNA: TGTGCCAGTAGTATGACCGACTGGACAGAGAACACTGAAGCTTTCTTT. It is translated as CASSMTDWTENTEAFF.

The rearrangement joins TRBV12-1 to TRBJ1-5; whether TRBD1, the table's D call, matches the DNA was not checked. TRBV12-1 is deemed a pseudogene. CDR3 length: 18 residues. For the CDR3, the DNA is TGTGCCAGCAGCCTCGGGACAGGTAAGCTTAATAGCAATCAGCCCCAGCATTTT. This gives the protein CASSLGTGKLNSNQPQHF.

V is TRBV18 and J is TRBJ2-7; TRBD2 matches 10 bases. V shed 4 bases and J 4 bases; nucleotides not matched to a gene: 7. The germline CDR1 and CDR2 sequences are KGHSH and LQKENI. This CDR3 has 15 amino acids. Here the CDR3 reads CASSLSGGTSYEQYF. The CDR3 nucleotides are TGTGCCAGCTCACTTAGCGGGGGGACCTCTTACGAGCAGTACTTC.

This chain connects TRBV5-1 to TRBJ2-1; 7 bases agree with TRBD1. Trimming cost V 0 bases and J 1 base; bases outside gene matches: 1. Looked up from germline, CDR1 is SGHRS and CDR2 is YFSETQ. The CDR3 consists of 15 residues. CDR3 region: CASSLAGQSYNEQFF. The CDR3 nucleotides read TGCGCCAGCAGCTTGGCGGGACAGTCCTACAATGAGCAGTTCTTC.

The chain employs TRBV18 and TRBJ1-1; D perhaps matches TRBD1 (5 bases). Trimming shortened V by 2 bases and J by 5 bases, and 9 bases separated the two germline ends. CDR1 and CDR2 (germline): KGHSH, LQKENI. The CDR3 runs to 13 residues. The CDR3 nucleotides read TGTGCCAGCTCACCAGGGGCCAGGACTGAAGCTTTCTTT. Protein sequence: CASSPGARTEAFF. The entire variable domain, with the rest obtained from reference TRBV18 and TRBJ1-1, is as follows: NAGVMQNPRHLVRRRGQEARLRCSPMKGHSHVYWYRQLPEEGLKFMVYLQKENIIDESGMPKERFSAEFPKEGPSILRIQQVVRGDSAAYFCASSPGARTEAFFGQGTRLTVV.

The chain uses TRBV10-3 and TRBJ1-1; D is uncertain. CDR1 ENHRY and CDR2 SYGVKD come from the germline V gene. V lost 6 bases and J lost 0, with 11 bases in between. The CDR3 consists of 14 residues. In DNA form, the CDR3 reads TGTGCCATCAGCGACACACGGGTGAACACTGAAGCTTTCTTT. Protein product: CAISDTRVNTEAFF.

The chain carries TRBV10-3 and TRBJ1-5, with 12 positions matching TRBD1. The V and J ends lost 10 bases and 6 bases, in that order; junction bases with no gene match: 7. Germline CDR1 and CDR2: ENHRY and SYGVKD. CDR3 length: 14 residues. The CDR3 loop is CATGTGGAGQPQHF. CDR3 nucleotide sequence: TGTGCCACCGGGACAGGGGGCGCGGGTCAGCCCCAGCATTTT.

The chain is built from TRBV9 and TRBJ2-7, with 10 bases matching TRBD1. The CDR3 runs to 16 residues. Germline CDR1 SGDLS, CDR2 YYNGEE. With V trimmed by 4 bases and J by 3 bases, 10 bases remained unmatched. CDR3 sequence (DNA): TGTGCCAGCAGCCCTACGACAGGGGGCATCGACTACGAGCAGTACTTC. The encoded protein is CASSPTTGGIDYEQYF.

The gene calls are TRBV5-1 and TRBJ1-1; D is unclear. The germline gives CDR1 SGHRS, CDR2 YFSETQ. The ends were cut back, 4 bases at V and 8 bases at J, with 15 bases in the middle. This CDR3 spans 13 amino acids. The CDR3 DNA sequence: TGCGCCAGCAGCCTCGATGGAGGCCCGGAAGCTTTCTTT. Translation gives CASSLDGGPEAFF.

V and J are TRBV10-1 and TRBJ1-6; no firm D call. The ends were cut back, 4 bases at V and 5 bases at J, with 9 bases in the middle. The CDR3 contains 14 residues. From germline, CDR1 is WNHNN and CDR2 SYGVQD (reference sequence). CDR3: CASSVGSDNSPLHF. CDR3 coding DNA: TGCGCCAGCAGTGTGGGGTCCGATAATTCACCCCTCCACTTT.

This chain joins TRBV28 and TRBJ2-7; D ambiguous. V lost 6 bases to trimming and J lost 4 bases, with 10 bases between them. CDR3 length: 12 amino acids. CDR1 and CDR2 from the germline V gene are MDHEN and SYDVKM. CDR3 protein: CASSPSPYEQYF. Here the CDR3 DNA reads TGTGCCAGCAGCCCCTCGCCATACGAGCAGTACTTC.

This sequence joins TRBV7-9 and TRBJ1-1; tentative D call: TRBD1 (6 bases). The V end lost 4 bases, the J end lost 3 bases, and 15 bases lay between the germline ends. The CDR3 consists of 15 residues. Germline assignment: CDR1 SEHNR and CDR2 FQNEAQ (reference sequence). The CDR3 sequence: CASSWGGGGDTEAFF. The CDR3 DNA reads as TGTGCCAGCAGCTGGGGGGGCGGCGGAGACACTGAAGCTTTCTTT.

The gene calls are TRBV12-5 and TRBJ1-5; D gene unclear. This CDR3 spans 14 amino acids. V lost 4 bases and J lost 1, with 8 bases in between. Germline V lookup: CDR1 LGHNT, CDR2 FRNRAP. The CDR3 region is CASGSEISNQPQHF. The CDR3 DNA sequence: TGTGCTAGTGGTTCCGAGATAAGCAATCAGCCCCAGCATTTT.

J is TRBJ1-1 and V is TRBV7-9; 8 nucleotides align to TRBD1. Trimming removed 3 bases from V and 7 bases from J; junction bases left unmatched: 10. This CDR3 contains 15 residues. Germline assignment: CDR1 SEHNR and CDR2 FQNEAQ (reference sequence). CDR3 in amino acids: CASSLGRRGQGEAFF. DNA for the CDR3: TGTGCCAGCAGCTTGGGACGCAGGGGGCAGGGTGAAGCTTTCTTT.

This clone was recorded only once. The chain is built from TRBV5-1 and TRBJ1-2; possible D gene TRBD1, 6 bases. The V and J ends lost 7 bases and 2 bases respectively, with 24 bases between them. Germline CDR1 is SGHRS and CDR2 is YFSETQ. The CDR3 sequence is 17 residues long. CDR3 coding DNA: TGCGCCAGCTACTCCGGTCTCGGGTTGGACAGAAACTATGGCTACACCTTC. This translates into CASYSGLGLDRNYGYTF.

The genes are TRBV10-1 and TRBJ2-5; D ambiguous. CDR1 is WNHNN, CDR2 SYGVQD, per germline (reference sequence). This CDR3 spans 11 amino acids. V was shortened by 5 bases and J by 5 bases, with 6 bases between the two germline ends. The CDR3 sequence: CASSMGETQYF. CDR3 nucleotide sequence: TGCGCCAGCAGTATGGGGGAGACCCAGTACTTC.

The rearrangement joins TRBV5-1 to TRBJ1-1; 7 nucleotides align to TRBD1. The V gene end was trimmed by 3 bases and the J gene end by 0 bases; junction bases not matched to a gene: 8. CDR3 length equals 16 residues. Germline-derived CDR1 and CDR2 are SGHRS and YFSETQ. The CDR3 loop is CASSSGRDRLNTEAFF. CDR3 nucleotides: TGCGCCAGCAGCTCGGGGAGGGACAGACTGAACACTGAAGCTTTCTTT.

This clone has a single count. The gene calls are TRBV5-5 and TRBJ1-3; 8 positions agree with TRBD1. Trimming took 0 bases from V and 11 from J; bases not matched to a gene: 4. This CDR3 spans 13 amino acids. Germline V gives CDR1 SGHKS, CDR2 YYEKEE (reference sequence). Here the CDR3 reads CASSLVQGAAIYF. As DNA, the CDR3 is TGTGCCAGCAGCTTGGTTCAGGGGGCAGCCATATATTTT.